These T cell receptor beta chains were read from a single sample in a study of blood T cell repertoires in COVID-19. Clones were sequenced by immunoSEQ multiplex PCR, and TCRdb holds only the in-frame ones, with some missing. There are about 170,000 clones in the sample; 90% occur only once, and approximately 0.48% lies in the top ten. The sequenced sample consisted of peripheral blood. The receptor set was obtained from a man aged 50 to 60 with acute or convalescent COVID-19. CDR3s include the opening cysteine and the closing phenylalanine or tryptophan. A D gene is named only where the DNA matches it firmly. Size is stated for part of the rows, as once, few or many counts, or as a class when the clone is expanded.

v_gene	d_gene	abundance	j_gene	CDR3aa	CDR3nt
TRBV7-2	NA	once	TRBJ1-3	CASSSEYSRPVYF	TGTGCCAGCAGCTCCGAGTACAGTAGGCCGGTATATTTT
TRBV2	NA	NA	TRBJ1-2	CASSRGTVENGYTF	TGTGCCAGCAGTAGGGGGACGGTAGAAAATGGCTACACCTTC
TRBV7-9	TRBD1	NA	TRBJ1-1	CASSQGDREAFF	TGTGCCAGCAGCCAAGGGGACAGAGAAGCTTTCTTT
TRBV5-1	NA	once	TRBJ1-3	CASSLGQTSGNTIYF	TGCGCCAGCAGCTTGGGACAGACCTCTGGAAACACCATATATTTT
TRBV28	NA	NA	TRBJ2-7	CASVLAGGYEQYF	TGTGCCAGCGTTTTGGCAGGGGGGTACGAGCAGTACTTC
TRBV11-1	NA	few	TRBJ1-1	CASSFEGTEAFF	TGTGCCAGCAGCTTTGAGGGTACTGAAGCTTTCTTT
TRBV29-1	NA	NA	TRBJ1-1	CSVEALNTEAFF	TGCAGCGTGGAAGCATTGAACACTGAAGCTTTCTTT
TRBV5-1	NA	NA	TRBJ1-2	CASSETRFNYGYTF	TGCGCCAGCAGCGAGACAAGATTTAACTATGGCTACACCTTC
TRBV19	TRBD1	few	TRBJ1-2	CASSPRTGGTGYTF	TGTGCCAGTAGCCCCCGGACAGGGGGAACTGGCTACACCTTC
TRBV28	NA	NA	TRBJ1-4	CASRRVPATNEKLFF	TGTGCCAGCAGGAGGGTACCTGCAACTAATGAAAAACTGTTTTTT
TRBV6-5	TRBD1	NA	TRBJ2-7	CASSSDRGAHEQYF	TGTGCCAGCAGTTCGGACAGGGGAGCCCACGAGCAGTACTTC
TRBV9	NA	NA	TRBJ2-7	CASSFGTATYEQYF	TGTGCCAGCAGCTTTGGGACTGCGACCTACGAGCAGTACTTC
TRBV11-2	NA	NA	TRBJ2-1	CASSERTQTGDNEQFF	TGTGCCAGCAGCGAAAGAACCCAGACTGGAGACAATGAGCAGTTCTTC
TRBV5-4	NA	NA	TRBJ1-1	CASMLDRIPEAFF	TGTGCCAGCATGCTAGACAGGATCCCAGAAGCTTTCTTT
TRBV24-1	NA	once	TRBJ2-2	CATVDTNTGELFF	TGTGCCACCGTCGACACGAACACCGGGGAGCTGTTTTTT
TRBV5-1	TRBD2	NA	TRBJ2-1	CASSVTGGSYNEQFF	TGCGCCAGCAGCGTTACGGGGGGTTCCTACAATGAGCAGTTCTTC
TRBV12-5	TRBD1	NA	TRBJ1-5	CASAKGTGVNQPQHF	TGTGCTAGTGCCAAGGGGACAGGGGTAAATCAGCCCCAGCATTTT
TRBV23-1	NA	NA	TRBJ2-7	CASSQTASSYEQYF	TGCGCCAGCAGTCAGACAGCAAGCTCCTACGAGCAGTACTTC
TRBV4-1	TRBD2	NA	TRBJ2-1	CASSQDLAGAGYNEQFF	TGCGCCAGCAGCCAAGATCTTGCGGGAGCCGGGTACAATGAGCAGTTCTTC
TRBV5-1	TRBD2	NA	TRBJ2-1	CASSLRTPGLANYNEQFF	TGCGCCAGCAGCTTGCGGACTCCGGGACTAGCGAACTACAATGAGCAGTTCTTC
TRBV6-5	TRBD1	NA	TRBJ2-1	CASGGTGIRNEQFF	TGTGCCAGTGGGGGGACAGGGATTCGGAATGAGCAGTTCTTC
TRBV6-1	NA	few	TRBJ2-7	CASSEGAGEPYEQYF	TGTGCCAGCAGTGAAGGGGCAGGCGAACCCTACGAGCAGTACTTC
TRBV9	TRBD2	NA	TRBJ2-3	CASSMGLAGTVTDTQYF	TGTGCCAGCAGCATGGGACTAGCGGGGACGGTTACAGATACGCAGTATTTT
TRBV7-3	TRBD2	NA	TRBJ2-7	CASSLNGRASEQYF	TGTGCCAGCAGCTTAAACGGGAGGGCCAGCGAGCAGTACTTC
TRBV29-1	NA	NA	TRBJ2-5	CSVEMQGWTQYF	TGCAGCGTTGAAATGCAGGGATGGACCCAGTACTTC
TRBV4-2	TRBD1	NA	TRBJ1-4	CASSQPDRGGEKLFF	TGTGCCAGCAGCCAGCCCGACAGGGGTGGGGAAAAACTGTTTTTT
TRBV9	TRBD1	NA	TRBJ2-7	CASSAQTGSNEQYF	TGTGCCAGCAGCGCTCAGACAGGGTCCAACGAGCAGTACTTC
TRBV19	NA	NA	TRBJ1-1	CASSIRYSEAFF	TGTGCCAGTAGTATACGCTACTCTGAAGCTTTCTTT
TRBV14	NA	NA	TRBJ2-2	CASSQVQTNTGELFF	TGTGCCAGCAGCCAAGTCCAGACGAACACCGGGGAGCTGTTTTTT
TRBV18	NA	NA	TRBJ2-5	CASSPSRQETQYF	TGTGCCAGCTCACCATCCAGACAAGAGACCCAGTACTTC
TRBV5-1	TRBD1	few	TRBJ1-3	CASSFDQGAKGNTIYF	TGCGCCAGCAGCTTTGATCAGGGGGCGAAAGGAAACACCATATATTTT
TRBV4-1	NA	NA	TRBJ1-1	CASSQWAGGGTEAFF	TGCGCCAGCAGCCAATGGGCCGGGGGAGGCACTGAAGCTTTCTTT
TRBV7-9	NA	NA	TRBJ1-1	CASSSPSGENTEAFF	TGTGCCAGCAGCTCACCCTCGGGAGAGAACACTGAAGCTTTCTTT
TRBV7-2	TRBD2	NA	TRBJ2-3	CASSSQWTSPVAQYF	TGTGCCAGCAGCTCCCAGTGGACTAGCCCGGTCGCGCAGTATTTT
TRBV30	NA	NA	TRBJ2-3	CAWGVRGAGVRDTQYF	TGTGCCTGGGGGGTACGAGGGGCAGGGGTAAGGGATACGCAGTATTTT
TRBV18	NA	NA	TRBJ1-1	CASSPNNLVNTEAFF	TGTGCCAGCTCACCAAACAATCTGGTGAACACTGAAGCTTTCTTT
TRBV7-2	NA	NA	TRBJ2-1	CASSPGGQVYNEQFF	TGTGCCAGCAGCCCCGGGGGGCAAGTGTACAATGAGCAGTTCTTC
TRBV21-1	NA	NA	TRBJ1-6	CASSWDRGYSPLHF	TGTGCCAGCAGCTGGGACAGGGGTTATTCACCCCTCCACTTT
TRBV15	NA	NA	TRBJ2-3	CATSRVHGSGTDTQYF	TGTGCCACCAGCAGAGTCCACGGGAGTGGTACAGATACGCAGTATTTT
TRBV24-1	TRBD2	NA	TRBJ2-4	CATSDPSGRDKNIQYF	TGTGCCACCAGTGATCCTAGCGGCAGGGACAAAAACATTCAGTACTTC
TRBV5-4	NA	NA	TRBJ2-2	CASSLVSGAPTGELFF	TGTGCCAGCAGCTTGGTTTCTGGGGCGCCCACCGGGGAGCTGTTTTTT
TRBV27	TRBD1	NA	TRBJ1-2	CASSLFSGTAYGYTF	TGTGCCAGCAGTTTATTCTCTGGGACAGCCTATGGCTACACCTTC
TRBV4-1	NA	NA	TRBJ1-6	CASSQEQSSYNSPLHF	TGCGCCAGCAGCCAAGAACAGAGCTCCTATAATTCACCCCTCCACTTT
TRBV12-3/TRBV12-4	TRBD1	NA	TRBJ1-2	CASSWDRTHYTF	TGTGCCAGCAGTTGGGACAGAACTCACTACACCTTC
TRBV18	NA	once	TRBJ2-1	CASSPESTGYNEQFF	TGTGCCAGCTCACCCGAGTCGACGGGCTACAATGAGCAGTTCTTC
TRBV4-1	TRBD1	NA	TRBJ1-1	CASSQDPLPPTGRLTEAFF	TGCGCCAGCAGCCAAGATCCCCTACCACCGACAGGGCGGCTCACTGAAGCTTTCTTT
TRBV5-1	TRBD2	NA	TRBJ2-1	CASSLDFAGASWNEQFF	TGCGCCAGCAGCTTGGATTTCGCGGGAGCTAGTTGGAATGAGCAGTTCTTC
TRBV6-2/TRBV6-3	TRBD1	NA	TRBJ2-7	CASSPDRGLTTYEQYF	TGTGCCAGCAGCCCCGACAGGGGGCTCACTACCTACGAGCAGTACTTC
TRBV28	NA	NA	TRBJ1-2	CASSSASNYGYTF	TGTGCCAGCAGCAGCGCTTCTAACTATGGCTACACCTTC
TRBV7-2	NA	NA	TRBJ2-4	CASSSTVAKNIQYF	TGTGCCAGCAGCTCGACAGTAGCCAAAAACATTCAGTACTTC
TRBV9	NA	NA	TRBJ2-3	CASSVDSGNTHRYAVQQYF	TGTGCCAGCAGCGTAGATAGCGGAAATACTCACAGATACGCAGTGCAACAGTATTTT
TRBV19	NA	NA	TRBJ1-5	CASTPSPSEFSNQPQHF	TGTGCCAGTACCCCCTCTCCCTCAGAATTCAGCAATCAGCCCCAGCATTTT
TRBV4-2	NA	NA	TRBJ1-4	CASSQEAAATNEKLFF	TGTGCCAGCAGCCAAGAAGCCGCCGCAACTAATGAAAAACTGTTTTTT